This section outlines one TCR beta chain sequence together with its context. The data originate from a study of blood T cell repertoires in COVID-19. CDR1 and CDR2 from the germline V gene are SGHVS and FNYEAQ. Trimming stripped 5 bases from V and 6 bases from J, with 13 bases between. CDR3 size: 14 residues. Libraries were prepared by immunoSEQ multiplex PCR; TCRdb keeps only in-frame clonotypes and omits some of them. The repertoire holds 270,000 or so clones, with around 85% as singletons. The chain has TRBV7-6 and TRBJ1-4; D ambiguous. The specimen was peripheral blood. The TCR sequence derives from a young woman with COVID-19, enrolled during active disease. In nucleotides, the CDR3 is TGTGCCAGCAGCCCGCTAGGCGGGGATGAAAAACTGTTTTTT. Encoded protein: CASSPLGGDEKLFF.